The present T cell receptor beta chain was sequenced within a study of human T cells and chemical hapten exposure. As for the study in general: Subjects had 2% DPC placed on roughly 2 cm by roughly 2 cm of upper inner arm skin for sensitization.

Time point of the sample: patch test 1, 2 weeks after DPC sensitization. Treatment: therapeutic diphenylcyclopropenone sensitization with weekly scalp DPC. It was from unfractionated whole blood that total RNA was extracted. Unique molecular identifiers were linked by the library to individual cDNA molecules. Authors' methods: Across samples, TCR counts had a median of 95,638 and ranged from roughly 20,000 to 690,600. From the RACE reads, TCRdb called clonotypes with MiXCR, one entry per CDR3 protein. For this entry, the V and J calls and clone size follow TCRdb and not the study's own pipeline. The sample yields 40,000 to 60,000 distinct CDR3 sequences, around 9% seen once. The CDR3 covers 13 residues. Germline assignment: CDR1 SQVTM and CDR2 ANQGSEA. Between the trimmed V and J ends, which lost 7 bases and 3 bases, there was a span of 15 bases.

Sequencing used whole blood, obtained in connection with sensitization to the hapten diphenylcyclopropenone (DPC). V is TRBV29-1 and J is TRBJ1-1, with D maybe TRBD1 (6 bases). This clonotype was obtained from a woman between 45 and 60 years old with alopecia areata. Some clones in this sample may be carry-over from other donors' samples. The DNA for the CDR3 is TGCAGCGGGTCACAGGGTCGACACACTGAAGCTTTCTTT. Translated, it gives CSGSQGRHTEAFF.